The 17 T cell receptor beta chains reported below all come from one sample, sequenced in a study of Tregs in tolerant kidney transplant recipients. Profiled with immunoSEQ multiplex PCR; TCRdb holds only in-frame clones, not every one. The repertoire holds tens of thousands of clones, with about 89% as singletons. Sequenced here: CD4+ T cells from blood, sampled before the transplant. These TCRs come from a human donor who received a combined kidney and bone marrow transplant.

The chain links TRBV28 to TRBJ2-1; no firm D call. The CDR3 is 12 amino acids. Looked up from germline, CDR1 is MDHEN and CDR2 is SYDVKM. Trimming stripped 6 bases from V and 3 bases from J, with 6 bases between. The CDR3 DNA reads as TGTGCCAGCAGGGCCGACTACAATGAGCAGTTCTTC. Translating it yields CASRADYNEQFF.

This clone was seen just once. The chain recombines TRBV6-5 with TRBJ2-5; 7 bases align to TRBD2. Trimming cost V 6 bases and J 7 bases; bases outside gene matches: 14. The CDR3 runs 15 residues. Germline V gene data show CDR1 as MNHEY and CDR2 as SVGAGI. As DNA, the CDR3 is TGTGCCAGCAGCCCTTCGCTAGCGGCCCCACGGACCCAGTACTTC. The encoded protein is CASSPSLAAPRTQYF.

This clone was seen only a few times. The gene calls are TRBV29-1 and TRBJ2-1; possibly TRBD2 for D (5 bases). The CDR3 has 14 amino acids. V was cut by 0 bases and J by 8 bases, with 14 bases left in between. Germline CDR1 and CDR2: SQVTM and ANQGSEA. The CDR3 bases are TGCAGCGTTGAAGATCCGGCTAGCCCCCATGAGCAGTTCTTC. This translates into CSVEDPASPHEQFF.

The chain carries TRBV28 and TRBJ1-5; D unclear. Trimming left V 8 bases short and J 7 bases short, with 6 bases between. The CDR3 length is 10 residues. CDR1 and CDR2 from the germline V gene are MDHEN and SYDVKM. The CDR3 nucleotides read TGTGCCAGCGGTCGGCAGCCCCAGCATTTT. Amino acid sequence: CASGRQPQHF.

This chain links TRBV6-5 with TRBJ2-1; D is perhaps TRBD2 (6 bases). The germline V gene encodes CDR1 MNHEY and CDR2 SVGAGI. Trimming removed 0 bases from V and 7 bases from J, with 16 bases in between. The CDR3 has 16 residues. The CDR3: CASSYSLAPFKNEQFF. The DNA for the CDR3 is TGTGCCAGCAGTTACTCACTAGCTCCGTTCAAGAATGAGCAGTTCTTC.

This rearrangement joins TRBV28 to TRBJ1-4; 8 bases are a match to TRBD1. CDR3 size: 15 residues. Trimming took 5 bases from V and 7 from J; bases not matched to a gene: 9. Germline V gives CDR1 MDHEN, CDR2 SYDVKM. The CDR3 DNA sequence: TGTGCCAGCAGTCCCCGGACAGGGAAAACTGAAAAACTGTTTTTT. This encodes CASSPRTGKTEKLFF.

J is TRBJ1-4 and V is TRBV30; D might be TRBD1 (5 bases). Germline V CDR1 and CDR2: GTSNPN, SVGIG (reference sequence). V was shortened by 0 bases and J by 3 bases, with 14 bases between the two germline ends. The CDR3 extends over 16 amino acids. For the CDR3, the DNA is TGTGCCTGGAGTGTTGCACCTGGGGCATCTAATGAAAAACTGTTTTTT. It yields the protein CAWSVAPGASNEKLFF.

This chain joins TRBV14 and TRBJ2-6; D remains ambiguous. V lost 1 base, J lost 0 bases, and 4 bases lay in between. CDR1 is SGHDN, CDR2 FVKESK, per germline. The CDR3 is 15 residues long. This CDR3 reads CASSQGSSGANVLTF. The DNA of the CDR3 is TGTGCCAGCAGCCAAGGGAGCTCTGGGGCCAACGTCCTGACTTTC. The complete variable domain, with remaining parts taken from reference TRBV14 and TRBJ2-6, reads EAGVTQFPSHSVIEKGQTVTLRCDPISGHDNLYWYRRVMGKEIKFLLHFVKESKQDESGMPNNRFLAERTGGTYSTLKVQPAELEDSGVYFCASSQGSSGANVLTFGAGSRLTVL.

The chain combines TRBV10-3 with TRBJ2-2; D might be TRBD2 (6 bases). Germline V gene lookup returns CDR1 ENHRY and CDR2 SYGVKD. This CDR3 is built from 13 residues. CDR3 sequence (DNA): TGTGCACCCCGCACTACTAGCTCCGGGGAGCTGTTTTTT. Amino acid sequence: CAPRTTSSGELFF.

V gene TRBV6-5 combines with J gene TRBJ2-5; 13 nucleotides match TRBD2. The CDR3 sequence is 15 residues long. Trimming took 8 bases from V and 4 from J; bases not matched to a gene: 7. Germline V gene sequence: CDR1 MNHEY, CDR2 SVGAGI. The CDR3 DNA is TGTGCCAGCCGGGGACTAGCGGGAACAAGAGAGACCCAGTACTTC. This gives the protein CASRGLAGTRETQYF.

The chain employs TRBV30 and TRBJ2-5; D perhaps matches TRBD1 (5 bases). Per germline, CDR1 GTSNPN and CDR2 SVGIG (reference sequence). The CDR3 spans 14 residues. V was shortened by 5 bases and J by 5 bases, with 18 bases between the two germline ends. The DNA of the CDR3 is TGTGCCTGGGGCTTAACGCCAGGGATGGAGACCCAGTACTTC. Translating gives CAWGLTPGMETQYF.

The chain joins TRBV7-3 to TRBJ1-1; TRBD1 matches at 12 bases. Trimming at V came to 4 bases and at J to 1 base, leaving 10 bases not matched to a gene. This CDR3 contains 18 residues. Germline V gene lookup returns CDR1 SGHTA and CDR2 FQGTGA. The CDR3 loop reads CASSSTGTGGRRNTEAFF. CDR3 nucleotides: TGTGCCAGCAGCTCGACCGGGACAGGGGGCCGCCGGAACACTGAAGCTTTCTTT.

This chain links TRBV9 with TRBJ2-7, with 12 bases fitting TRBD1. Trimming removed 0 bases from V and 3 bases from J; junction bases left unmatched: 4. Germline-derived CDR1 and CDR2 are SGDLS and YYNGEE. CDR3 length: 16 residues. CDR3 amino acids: CASSVAGTGGVYEQYF. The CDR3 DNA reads TGTGCCAGCAGCGTAGCGGGGACAGGGGGCGTCTACGAGCAGTACTTC.

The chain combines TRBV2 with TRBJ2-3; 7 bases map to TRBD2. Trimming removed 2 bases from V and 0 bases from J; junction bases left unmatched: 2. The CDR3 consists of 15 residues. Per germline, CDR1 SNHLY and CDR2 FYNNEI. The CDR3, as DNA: TGTGCCAGCAGTGAATTTAGCGGGAGCACAGATACGCAGTATTTT. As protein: CASSEFSGSTDTQYF.

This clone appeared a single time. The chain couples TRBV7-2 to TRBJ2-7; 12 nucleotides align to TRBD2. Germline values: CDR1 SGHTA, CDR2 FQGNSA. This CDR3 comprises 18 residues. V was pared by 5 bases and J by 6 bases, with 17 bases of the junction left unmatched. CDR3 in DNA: TGTGCCAGCAGCCCACTAGCGGGAGGTGGTCAGGATGTGTCCGAGCAGTACTTC. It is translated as CASSPLAGGGQDVSEQYF.

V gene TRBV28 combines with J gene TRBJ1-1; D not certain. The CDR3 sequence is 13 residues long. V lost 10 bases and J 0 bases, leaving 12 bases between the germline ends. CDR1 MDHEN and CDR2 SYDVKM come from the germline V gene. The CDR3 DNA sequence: TGTGCCACTAGTTTTGGGCTGAACACTGAAGCTTTCTTT. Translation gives CATSFGLNTEAFF.

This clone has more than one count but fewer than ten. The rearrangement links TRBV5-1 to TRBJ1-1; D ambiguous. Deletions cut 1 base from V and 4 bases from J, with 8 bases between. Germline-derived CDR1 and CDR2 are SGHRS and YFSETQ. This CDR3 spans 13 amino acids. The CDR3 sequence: CASSLSPGTEAFF. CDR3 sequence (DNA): TGCGCCAGCAGCTTGAGTCCGGGCACTGAAGCTTTCTTT.